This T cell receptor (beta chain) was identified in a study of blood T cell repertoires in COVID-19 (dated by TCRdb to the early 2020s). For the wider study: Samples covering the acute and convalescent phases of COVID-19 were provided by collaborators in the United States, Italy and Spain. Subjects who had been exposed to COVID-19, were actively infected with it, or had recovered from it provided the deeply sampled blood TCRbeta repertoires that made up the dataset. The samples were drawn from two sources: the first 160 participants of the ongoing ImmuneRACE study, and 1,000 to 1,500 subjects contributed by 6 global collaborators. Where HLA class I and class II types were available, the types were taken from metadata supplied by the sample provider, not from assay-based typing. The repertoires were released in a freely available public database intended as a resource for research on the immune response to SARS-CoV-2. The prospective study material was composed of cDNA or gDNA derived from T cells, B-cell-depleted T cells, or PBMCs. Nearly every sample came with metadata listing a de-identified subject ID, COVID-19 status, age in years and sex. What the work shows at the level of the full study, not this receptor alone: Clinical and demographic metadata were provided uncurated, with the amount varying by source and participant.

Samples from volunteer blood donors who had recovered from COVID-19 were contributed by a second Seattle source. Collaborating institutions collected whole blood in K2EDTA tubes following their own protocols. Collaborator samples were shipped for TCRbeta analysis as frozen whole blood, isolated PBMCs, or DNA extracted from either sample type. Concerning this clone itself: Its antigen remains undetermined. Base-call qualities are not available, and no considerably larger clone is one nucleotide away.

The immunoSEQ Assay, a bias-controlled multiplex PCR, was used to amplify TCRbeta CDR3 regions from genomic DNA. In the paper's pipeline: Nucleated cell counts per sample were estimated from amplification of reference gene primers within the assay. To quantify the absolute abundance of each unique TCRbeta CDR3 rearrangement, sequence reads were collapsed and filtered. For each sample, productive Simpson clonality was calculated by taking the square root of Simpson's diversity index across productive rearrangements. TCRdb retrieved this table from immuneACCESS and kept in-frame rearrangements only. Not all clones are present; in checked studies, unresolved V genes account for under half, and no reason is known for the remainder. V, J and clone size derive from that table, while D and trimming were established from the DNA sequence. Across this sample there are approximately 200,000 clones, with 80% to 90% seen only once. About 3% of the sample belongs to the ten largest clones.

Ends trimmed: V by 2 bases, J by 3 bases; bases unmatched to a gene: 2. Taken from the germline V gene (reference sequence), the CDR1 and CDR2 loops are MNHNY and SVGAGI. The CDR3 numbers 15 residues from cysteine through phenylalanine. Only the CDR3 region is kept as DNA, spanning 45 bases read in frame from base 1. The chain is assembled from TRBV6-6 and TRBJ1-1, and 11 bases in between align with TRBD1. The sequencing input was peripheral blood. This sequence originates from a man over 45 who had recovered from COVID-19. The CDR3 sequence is CASSYEGQGDTEAFF. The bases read TGTGCCAGCAGTTACGAGGGACAGGGGGACACTGAAGCTTTCTTT.